This TCR beta chain was observed in a study of graft-versus-host responses after intestinal transplantation. At the level of the study: For two to three years after anti-thymocyte globulin induction, all recipients took tacrolimus and steroids.

This CDR3 contains 17 residues. The V and J ends lost 4 bases and 0 bases, in that order; junction bases with no gene match: 9. Germline-derived CDR1 and CDR2 are LNHDA and SQIVND (reference sequence). Study-wide points: Those patients showing graft-donor T cell macrochimerism displayed high graft-versus-host to host-versus-graft clonal ratios in allografts. Among circulating GvH clones, peak levels were associated with early post-transplant declines in HvG clones. Present in recipient marrow, GvH clones included some that appeared first in ileum or blood.

Points on this clone: The target antigen is unknown.

Only in-frame clones appear in the TCRdb table, and some are missing; sequencing was by immunoSEQ multiplex PCR. Here the sample spans 16,000 or so clones, 85% to 95% being singletons. The sequence was obtained from a human patient who received an intestinal transplant, so some T cells may come from the graft donor. This sample comprised PBMCs, obtained 23 days after intestinal transplant. The rearrangement uses TRBV19 and TRBJ2-1, with TRBD2 identical over 7 bases. CDR3 nucleotide sequence: TGTGCCAGTAGTACTTCTGGCGGGAGTGGCTCCTACAATGAGCAGTTCTTC. It translates to CASSTSGGSGSYNEQFF.